The clone carrying this TCR beta chain was observed many times. This record belongs to a study of blood T cell repertoires in COVID-19. V dropped 0 bases and J dropped 9; count of bases not matched to a gene: 25. Germline loops: CDR1 LGHNT, CDR2 FRNRAP. The CDR3 extends over 22 amino acids. Method: immunoSEQ multiplex PCR; TCRdb's copy keeps in-frame clones and lacks some. The sample lists roughly 93,000 clones, 80% to 90% seen once, with 1.1% in the top ten. This sequence originates from a human donor in a cohort sampled during active COVID-19. V is TRBV12-5 and J is TRBJ1-6; 8 nucleotides match TRBD1. Sequencing was performed on peripheral blood. The CDR3 is CASGLVRGKKDRADLEGSPLHF. The CDR3 coding sequence is TGTGCTAGTGGTTTGGTACGGGGGAAAAAGGACAGGGCCGACCTCGAGGGTTCACCCCTCCACTTT.